Sequencing of this T cell receptor beta chain was carried out in a study of shared clonotypes between healthy human individuals. Trimming at V came to 0 bases and at J to 4 bases, leaving 7 bases not matched to a gene. The CDR3 has 17 residues. The germline CDR1 and CDR2 sequences are SGDLS and YYNGEE. For this clone: No antigen is known for it.

Original data processing: Because ImmunoSEQ provided only junction sequences with no quality scores, the filtering differed. Repertoires were generated with immunoSEQ multiplex PCR, while TCRdb's copy carries only in-frame clones and drops some. V, J and clone size were drawn from that table, and D and trimming were deduced from the DNA. The sample holds a few hundred thousand clones, around 79% seen once. General study points: Expectations were that clonotype sharing among donors would be affected by sequencing depth. Compared with memory subsets, naive subsets generally had larger estimated richness.

The receptor comes from a man between 25 and 39 years old in good health. Sequencing input: memory CD4+ T cells sorted from blood. Subset indicated: CD45RA-negative fraction. This rearrangement joins TRBV9 to TRBJ2-3, with 11 bases identical to TRBD2. CDR3 nucleotide sequence: TGTGCCAGCAGCGTAGCGGGACTAGCGGCTCAATCAGATACGCAGTATTTT. This translates into CASSVAGLAAQSDTQYF.